The source of this TCR beta chain is a study of blood T cell repertoires in COVID-19. Study at large: Samples taken during acute and convalescent COVID-19 were collected in the United States, Italy and Spain. Sample material is recorded as cDNA or gDNA derived from T cells, B-cell-depleted T cells, or PBMCs.

Original handling: Amplification of reference gene primers provided the estimated nucleated cell counts. Assay used: immunoSEQ multiplex PCR; TCRdb lists only in-frame clones, some missing. The V and J calls and the clone size are those of that table, but D and trimming were determined from the DNA. This sample has approximately 270,000 clones, with around 90% found just once. The CDR3 spans 15 residues. Looked up from germline, CDR1 is SGHTA and CDR2 is FQGTGA. The V gene lost 1 base and the J gene lost 2 bases, with 10 bases spanning the gap. Sequenced input: peripheral blood. The rearrangement uses TRBV7-3 and TRBJ2-3; D is unclear. This sequence originates from a man aged 18 to 30 with active or convalescent COVID-19. The CDR3 is CASSLSGGNTDTQYF. CDR3 bases: TGTGCCAGCAGCTTAAGTGGCGGAAACACAGATACGCAGTATTTT. Based on the CDR3 plus reference TRBV7-3 and TRBJ2-3, the full variable domain is GAGVSQTPSNKVTEKGKYVELRCDPISGHTALYWYRQSLGQGPEFLIYFQGTGAADDSGLPNDRFFAVRPEGSVSTLKIQRTERGDSAVYLCASSLSGGNTDTQYFGPGTRLTVL.